These 13 T cell receptor beta chains share one sample of origin, sequenced in a study of post-analysis software for immune sequencing data. No cognate antigen is known for these TCRs. Carried by the TCR beta cDNA libraries were unique molecular identifiers. TCRdb passed the PCR reads through MiXCR, listing each CDR3 protein once. The sample shows about 460,000 distinct CDR3 sequences, 40% to 55% of them seen only once. General study points: Several TRBV segments occurring more often in patients than controls included TRBV5-6, TRBV5-1 and TRBV20-1.

The source material was blood. Receptors originate from a girl between 5 and 17 years old with multiple sclerosis.

This clonotype was detected only once. J is TRBJ1-2 and V is TRBV6-1, with a possible D match to TRBD1 (6 bases). Trimming cost V 3 bases and J 4 bases, with 18 bases left between them. Per germline, CDR1 MNHNS and CDR2 SASEGT. The CDR3 has 16 amino acids. The CDR3 spells CASSERSGAPFYGYTF. CDR3 nucleotide sequence: TGTGCCAGCAGTGAGCGGTCGGGGGCCCCCTTCTATGGCTACACCTTC.

In regard to this clonotype: One junction end disagrees with the germline gene, perhaps due to a read error. The J gene is TRBJ1-5, the V gene TRBV29-1; D is unresolved. Germline lookup yields CDR1 SQVTM and CDR2 ANQGSEA. The CDR3 totals 15 residues. The CDR3 loop is CSAPWRGRLNQPRHF. CDR3 in DNA: TGCAGCGCTCCTTGGAGAGGGAGATTAAATCAGCCCCGGCATTTT.

This chain uses TRBV29-1 with TRBJ2-2; D is possibly TRBD1 (8 bases). This CDR3 contains 17 residues. Germline V CDR1 and CDR2: SQVTM, ANQGSEA. Trimming took 4 bases from V and 5 from J, leaving 23 bases between them. In nucleotides, the CDR3 is TGCAGCGTTGTTGGACAGGGAGGGCTCAGGGGGACCGGGGAGCTGTTTTTT. Amino acid sequence: CSVVGQGGLRGTGELFF.

This clonotype was counted a few times. The chain links TRBV7-3 to TRBJ1-1; the D is unclear. V lost 1 base and J lost 1, with 10 bases in between. The CDR3 loop spans 15 amino acids. Per the germline V gene, CDR1 is SGHTA and CDR2 is FQGTGA. The CDR3 here is CASSLMNLENTEAFF. For the CDR3, the DNA is TGTGCCAGCAGCTTAATGAACTTGGAGAACACTGAAGCTTTCTTT.

The V call is TRBV28, the J call TRBJ1-1; 8 bases align to TRBD1. The CDR3 sequence is 15 residues long. With V trimmed by 5 bases and J by 4 bases, 9 bases remained unmatched. Germline CDR1 and CDR2: MDHEN and SYDVKM. Here the CDR3 DNA reads TGTGCCAGCAGTAAACCAGGGGGCGGGGGCACTGAAGCTTTCTTT. Protein sequence: CASSKPGGGGTEAFF.

The gene calls are TRBV28 and TRBJ2-7; no definite D call. The CDR3 contains 15 residues. V lost 7 bases and J lost 3, with 19 bases in between. The germline gives CDR1 MDHEN, CDR2 SYDVKM. The CDR3 bases are TGTGCCAGCACCCCTGATCGCCCCAGGAACTACGAGCAGTACTTC. It translates to CASTPDRPRNYEQYF. Full variable domain (remainder filled in from reference TRBV28 and TRBJ2-7): DVKVTQSSRYLVKRTGEKVFLECVQDMDHENMFWYRQDPGLGLRLIYFSYDVKMKEKGDIPEGYSVSREKKERFSLILESASTNQTSMYLCASTPDRPRNYEQYFGPGTRLTVT.

This clonotype was counted a single time. This chain connects TRBV4-1 to TRBJ1-2, with a tentative D call TRBD1 (6 bases). Germline V gene sequence: CDR1 MGHRA, CDR2 YSYEKL. V lost 1 base and J 3 bases, leaving 15 bases between the germline ends. The CDR3 runs 16 residues. CDR3 sequence (DNA): TGCGCCAGCAGCCAAGGGGCTAAGGGGGTGGACTATGGCTACACCTTC. Encoded protein: CASSQGAKGVDYGYTF.

This clonotype appeared a few times. CDR3 loop: CATTTSGRSYEQYF. The CDR3 DNA reads TGTGCCACCACCACTAGCGGGAGGTCCTACGAGCAGTACTTC. The chain is built from TRBV28 and TRBJ2-7, with TRBD2 matching over 12 bases. V lost 10 bases to trimming and J lost 1 base; unmatched junction nucleotides: 5. CDR1 MDHEN and CDR2 SYDVKM come from the germline V gene. This CDR3 is built from 14 residues.

This clonotype was counted only a few times. The gene calls are TRBV20-1 and TRBJ2-1; D is perhaps TRBD2 (5 bases). V was cut by 4 bases and J by 5 bases, with 15 bases left in between. CDR1 and CDR2 (germline): DFQATT, SNEGSKA (reference sequence). This CDR3 spans 14 amino acids. The CDR3: CSATREMENNEQFF. CDR3 sequence (DNA): TGCAGTGCTACGAGGGAGATGGAAAACAATGAGCAGTTCTTC.

This clonotype was seen more than once but under ten times. The chain couples TRBV12-3 or TRBV12-4 to TRBJ2-7; 13 bases are a match to TRBD2. Trimming cost V 6 bases and J 2 bases; bases outside gene matches: 7. The CDR3 length is 16 residues. CDR3 sequence reads: CASSTGLAGWAYEQYF. In DNA, the CDR3 is TGTGCCAGCAGCACGGGACTAGCGGGATGGGCCTACGAGCAGTACTTC.

This clonotype was counted between two and nine times. V and J are TRBV6-4 and TRBJ2-1; D tentatively reads TRBD1 or TRBD2 (6 bases each). The V gene's germline CDR1 is MRHNA and CDR2 SNTAGT. The V and J ends lost 2 bases and 8 bases respectively, with 10 bases between them. The CDR3 is 13 amino acids. CDR3 in DNA: TGTGCCAGCAGTGACCTAAGGGGGGATGAGCAGTTCTTC. It specifies CASSDLRGDEQFF.

This rearrangement joins TRBV6-2 or TRBV6-3 to TRBJ2-7; D is undetermined. CDR3 length: 15 residues. Germline CDR1 reads MNHEY; CDR2 reads SVGEGT. The V and J ends lost 6 bases and 2 bases respectively, with 17 bases between them. The CDR3: CASSPSESGPYEQYF. The CDR3 DNA follows: TGTGCCAGCAGCCCTAGTGAGTCGGGCCCCTACGAGCAGTACTTC.

The CDR3 DNA reads as TGTGCTAGTGGTGTAGCGGGAGGCTCCGATGAGCAGTTCTTC. Translated: CASGVAGGSDEQFF. J is TRBJ2-1 and V is TRBV12-5; 10 bases agree with TRBD2. V dropped 5 bases and J dropped 8; count of bases not matched to a gene: 6. CDR1 is LGHNT, CDR2 FRNRAP, per germline. The length of the CDR3 is 14 residues. Full variable domain (outside the CDR3, taken from reference TRBV12-5 and TRBJ2-1): DARVTQTPRHKVTEMGQEVTMRCQPILGHNTVFWYRQTMMQGLELLAYFRNRAPLDDSGMPKDRFSAEMPDATLATLKIQPSEPRDSAVYFCASGVAGGSDEQFFGPGTRLTVL.